Sequencing of this TCR beta chain was carried out in a study of T cell responses to AZD1222 COVID-19 vaccine. CDR1 is MNHEY, CDR2 SVGEGT, per germline. The CDR3 consists of 16 residues. With 2 bases clipped from V and 4 bases from J, the junction kept 9 bases outside the gene matches. Regarding this clone: Its target is not known.

Using immunoSEQ multiplex PCR, the repertoire was profiled, and TCRdb retains in-frame clones only, with some absent. This sample has some 120,000 clones; about 87% occur once, and the top ten carry around 12%. Regarding the study as a whole: Reportedly, nearly half of unique spike TCRs recognized epitopes outside B.1.351/B.1.1.7 mutations. The donor group comprised mostly white British people and more females; the analysis possibly underestimated clonal diversity. Spike-specific TCR repertoires showed rising breadth and depth after two AZD1222 doses. Among those given AZD1222, only 5 to 7 were seropositive at baseline.

The clonotype originates from an adult in good health. This chain links TRBV6-2 or TRBV6-3 with TRBJ1-1; 8 bases line up with TRBD1. The starting material was peripheral blood, obtained on day 0 of AZD1222 vaccination. This chain's CDR3 is CASSYPPGGSGTEAFF. The CDR3 DNA reads as TGTGCCAGCAGTTACCCGCCAGGGGGCTCGGGCACTGAAGCTTTCTTT.